This T cell receptor (beta chain) was profiled in a study of early T cells in non-severe SARS-CoV-2 infection. Study-level background: Chains were unpaired, as sequencing was done on bulk RNA from unsorted whole blood.

V lost 5 bases and J lost 0, with 7 bases in between. CDR3 length: 13 residues. Germline V gene sequence: CDR1 SGHTA, CDR2 FQGTGA. General study findings and limits: The study's VDJdb matching favored anti-spike CD8 responses and missed private and CD4 specificities.

Individual cDNA molecules received unique molecular identifiers. TCRdb passed the 5' RACE reads through MiXCR, listing each CDR3 protein once. Of 88,000 or so distinct CDR3 sequences listed, 14% to 15% are singletons. This clonotype is labeled as medium-sized (0.01 to 0.1%). Its antigen is unknown. V is TRBV7-3 and J is TRBJ1-2; D uncertain. The TCR comes from an adult who was a healthcare worker with PCR-confirmed SARS-CoV-2 infection or an uninfected control (not recorded which). Sequencing was carried out using whole blood. CDR3 in amino acids: CASSGPPNYGYTF. CDR3 DNA sequence: TGTGCCAGCAGCGGACCGCCTAACTATGGCTACACCTTC.